This note documents a single T cell receptor delta chain sequence. Its antigen remains unidentified. This sample was included in a study of Vδ1+ human thymocytes. Findings of the study overall: In the thymus, TRG and TRD repertoires looked highly polyclonal with Gaussian CDR3 lengths. Unlike peripheral blood Vdelta1+ controls, thymic delta-chain sequences included 15% to 20% Vdelta2 and few Vdelta3.

Sequences come from RNA converted to cDNA by reverse transcription. Pooled V-gene forward primers with one constant-region reverse primer generated the CDR3 amplicons by multiplex PCR. TCRdb reran clone calling via CATT on the multiplex PCR reads. The repertoire holds 20,000 to 25,000 delta-chain clones, 25% to 35% seen once, with roughly 1.5% in the top ten. V was trimmed by 0 bases and J by 4 bases, leaving 30 bases between them. CDR1 is TSWWSYY, CDR2 QGS, per germline. The CDR3 contains 21 residues. The chain employs TRDV1 and TRDJ1; D is ambiguous. Sequencing used Vdelta1+ gamma-delta thymocytes from the thymus. Subset reported: FACS-sorted CD3+ TCRalphabeta- TCRVdelta1+ TCRVdelta2- thymocytes. This sequence originates from a boy under two years old who had congenital heart surgery. The CDR3, as DNA: TGTGCTCTTGGGGAACTAGGGACCCCGCCCCCCATACTGTGCGGGAGCGATAAACTCATCTTT. It specifies CALGELGTPPPILCGSDKLIF.